The 8 T cell receptor beta chains given below trace back to one sample, sequenced in a study of cytomegalovirus exposure and HLA in healthy donors (dated by TCRdb to 2016 to 2017). The protocol used for the library was the immunoSEQ multiplex PCR assay. A mixture of 60 forward primers for TCR Vbeta segments and 13 reverse primers for TCR Jbeta segments was used in the multiplex PCR. TCRdb took over this immuneACCESS table, retaining in-frame rearrangements with V and J assigned. Such tables are incomplete; in checked studies, under half of the missing clones stem from an unresolved V gene, and the remainder is unexplained. The sample yields approximately 100,000 clones; roughly 71% were counted once. Together, the top ten hold under 11% of the sample. Sequencing was performed on PBMCs. These receptors were taken from a man in his forties or fifties in good health and CMV-seronegative.

This clone was seen a single time. The chain links TRBV7-2 to TRBJ2-2, with D possibly being TRBD2 (5 bases). The ends were cut back, 5 bases at V and 0 bases at J, with 16 bases in the middle. The CDR3 is 17 residues long. CDR1 is SGHTA, CDR2 FQGNSA, per germline. CDR3 loop: CASSQQRQPANTGELFF. As DNA, the CDR3 is TGTGCCAGCAGCCAACAGCGGCAGCCTGCGAACACCGGGGAGCTGTTTTTT.

The rearrangement uses TRBV2 and TRBJ1-4, with D uncertain. Germline V gives CDR1 SNHLY, CDR2 FYNNEI. This CDR3 spans 16 amino acids. V was shortened by 3 bases and J by 0 bases, with 11 bases between the two germline ends. CDR3 region: CASSESRTTTNEKLFF. CDR3 bases: TGTGCCAGCAGTGAGTCGCGGACTACAACTAATGAAAAACTGTTTTTT.

The chain combines TRBV5-1 with TRBJ2-5; 10 nucleotides match TRBD1. V shed 5 bases, J shed 7 bases, and the junction held 8 bases outside the gene matches. This CDR3 is built from 14 residues. Germline CDR1 reads SGHRS; CDR2 reads YFSETQ. CDR3 sequence reads: CASSWGQGKGTQYF. The CDR3 DNA reads as TGCGCCAGCAGTTGGGGACAGGGGAAGGGGACCCAGTACTTC.

The chain is built from TRBV6-1 and TRBJ1-1; D unclear. Germline loops: CDR1 MNHNS, CDR2 SASEGT. CDR3 length equals 15 residues. Trimming stripped 5 bases from V and 0 bases from J, with 13 bases between. The CDR3 DNA follows: TGTGCCAGCAGTCCCTTTTCTACAGTGAACACTGAAGCTTTCTTT. The encoded protein is CASSPFSTVNTEAFF.

The chain links TRBV6-5 to TRBJ1-4; D gene unclear. The V and J ends lost 6 bases and 8 bases respectively, with 19 bases between them. Germline V gene lookup returns CDR1 MNHEY and CDR2 SVGAGI. This CDR3 comprises 15 residues. The CDR3 loop reads CASRQRRLGLEKLFF. In nucleotides, the CDR3 is TGTGCCAGCAGACAAAGGAGACTAGGGTTAGAAAAACTGTTTTTT.

The J gene is TRBJ2-3, the V gene TRBV6-5, with D unclear. Trimming stripped 6 bases from V and 1 base from J, with 8 bases between. CDR1 MNHEY and CDR2 SVGAGI come from the germline V gene. There are 13 residues in the CDR3. For the CDR3, the DNA is TGTGCCAGCAGAAGTACGGGCACAGATACGCAGTATTTT. Protein: CASRSTGTDTQYF.

V usage is TRBV5-6 and J usage is TRBJ2-7; 12 bases are shared with TRBD2. This CDR3 has 15 amino acids. Germline V CDR1 and CDR2: SGHDT, YYEEEE. V shed 4 bases, J shed 2 bases, and the junction held 4 bases outside the gene matches. The CDR3 spells CASSRTSGAPYEQYF. As DNA, the CDR3 is TGTGCCAGCAGCCGGACTAGCGGGGCTCCCTACGAGCAGTACTTC.

This chain uses TRBV27 with TRBJ1-3; no definite D call. Trimming left V 5 bases short and J 0 bases short, with 5 bases between. The germline V gene encodes CDR1 MNHEY and CDR2 SMNVEV (reference sequence). There are 13 residues in the CDR3. As DNA, the CDR3 is TGTGCCAGCAGTCCCAGCTCTGGAAACACCATATATTTT. It specifies CASSPSSGNTIYF.